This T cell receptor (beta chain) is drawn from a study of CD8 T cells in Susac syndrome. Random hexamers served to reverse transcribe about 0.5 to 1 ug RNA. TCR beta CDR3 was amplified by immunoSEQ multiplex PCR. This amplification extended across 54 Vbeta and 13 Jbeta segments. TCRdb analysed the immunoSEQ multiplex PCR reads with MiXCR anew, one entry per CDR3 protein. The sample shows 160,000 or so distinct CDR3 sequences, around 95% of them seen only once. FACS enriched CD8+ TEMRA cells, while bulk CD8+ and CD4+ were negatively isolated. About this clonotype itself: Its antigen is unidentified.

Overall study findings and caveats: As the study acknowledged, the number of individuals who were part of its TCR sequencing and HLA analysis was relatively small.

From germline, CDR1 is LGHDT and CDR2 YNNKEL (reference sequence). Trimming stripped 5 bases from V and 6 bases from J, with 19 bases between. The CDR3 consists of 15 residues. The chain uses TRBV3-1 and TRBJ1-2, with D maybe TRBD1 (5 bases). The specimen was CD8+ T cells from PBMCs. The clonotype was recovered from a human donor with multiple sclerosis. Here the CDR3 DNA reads TGTGCCAGCAGCTCCTCACGACCAGGGTTGGATGGCTACACCTTC. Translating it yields CASSSSRPGLDGYTF.